This T cell receptor beta chain comes out of a study of T cell repertoires in cytomegalovirus infection. Turning to the study itself: Matching HLA type and CMV infection were both indicated by public TCR beta signatures.

The table lists this clonotype with many counts. Its antigen is currently unknown. TCRdb independently ran MiXCR on the reads; one entry per CDR3 protein. The table lists about 530,000 distinct CDR3 sequences, 26% of them singletons, with around 14% in the top ten. General study findings and limits: HLA-C-restricted TCR beta clonotypes specific for CMV led the ex vivo response.

The CDR3 totals 17 residues. The ends lost 1 base at V and 4 bases at J; junction bases unmatched: 9. CDR1 is SGHTA, CDR2 FQGNSA, per germline. Sequencing was done on a sample of PBMCs. This sequence originates from a human donor in good health (CMV status not recorded). Some clones in this sample may be carry-over from other donors' samples. The chain has TRBV7-2 and TRBJ2-1; 8 nucleotides line up with TRBD2. The CDR3 here is CASSLVTSGGFYNEQFF. CDR3 bases: TGTGCCAGCAGCTTAGTTACTAGCGGAGGATTTTACAATGAGCAGTTCTTC.